One and the same sample provided the 24 T cell receptor beta chains below, sequenced in a study of T cell responses to AZD1222 COVID-19 vaccine. The protocol was immunoSEQ multiplex PCR, while the TCRdb copy is restricted to in-frame clones and leaves out a portion. The repertoire holds around 120,000 clones, more than 90% seen once, with approximately 1.3% in the top ten. Sequencing was performed on peripheral blood, taken on day 0 of AZD1222 vaccination. These receptors were taken from an adult in good health.

The chain is built from TRBV9 and TRBJ1-6; 11 positions match TRBD1. The junction had 6 bases not matched to a gene; V was cut back by 3 bases and J by 7 bases. This CDR3 has 16 amino acids. Germline values: CDR1 SGDLS, CDR2 YYNGEE. The CDR3 bases are TGTGCCAGCAGCGAGAGGGGACAGGGGGAAAATTCACCCCTCCACTTT. Translation: CASSERGQGENSPLHF. The full variable domain, completed using reference TRBV9 and TRBJ1-6, is DSGVTQTPKHLITATGQRVTLRCSPRSGDLSVYWYQQSLDQGLQFLIQYYNGEERAKGNILERFSAQQFPDLHSELNLSSLELGDSALYFCASSERGQGENSPLHFGNGTRLTVT.

This chain joins TRBV3-1 (or the pseudogene TRBV3-2) and TRBJ2-1; D may be TRBD1 (5 bases). This CDR3 comprises 16 residues. The germline V and J ends were trimmed by 0 bases and 10 bases, with 19 bases remaining between them. In germline, CDR1 is LGHDT, CDR2 YNNKEL (reference sequence). For the CDR3, the DNA is TGTGCCAGCAGCCAAGATCTGGCGGACATACAAGGGGAGCAGTTCTTC. Amino acids: CASSQDLADIQGEQFF.

The chain is built from TRBV28 and TRBJ2-7, with D possibly being TRBD1 or TRBD2 (5 bases each). Germline values: CDR1 MDHEN, CDR2 SYDVKM. V shed 5 bases and J shed 5 bases, with 19 bases lying between them. The CDR3 runs 15 residues. The CDR3 reads CASSAPGTSLDEQYF. The CDR3 bases are TGTGCCAGCAGTGCCCCCGGGACGAGTTTGGACGAGCAGTACTTC. Full variable domain (missing parts from reference TRBV28 and TRBJ2-7): DVKVTQSSRYLVKRTGEKVFLECVQDMDHENMFWYRQDPGLGLRLIYFSYDVKMKEKGDIPEGYSVSREKKERFSLILESASTNQTSMYLCASSAPGTSLDEQYFGPGTRLTVT.

The chain recombines TRBV7-2 with TRBJ1-2; 9 bases match TRBD1. CDR1 SGHTA and CDR2 FQGNSA come from the germline V gene. This CDR3 comprises 18 residues. V lost 1 base to trimming and J lost 2 bases; unmatched junction nucleotides: 11. CDR3 DNA: TGTGCCAGCAGCTTAGAAGGGACAGGGAAATCTGACAACTATGGCTACACCTTC. This sequence encodes CASSLEGTGKSDNYGYTF.

This sequence joins TRBV4-3 and TRBJ2-3, with D possibly TRBD1 on 5 matching bases. Germline CDR1 is LGHNA and CDR2 is YSLEER. Trimming removed 0 bases from V and 4 bases from J, with 11 bases in between. CDR3 length: 15 amino acids. The CDR3 nucleotides are TGCGCCAGCAGCCAAGAGGCAGGGTGGGCAGATACGCAGTATTTT. Translation gives CASSQEAGWADTQYF.

This clone is categorized as medium-sized. This chain joins TRBV29-1 and TRBJ1-6; no clear D. The CDR3 extends over 14 amino acids. The germline CDR1 and CDR2 sequences are SQVTM and ANQGSEA. The V gene lost 5 bases and the J gene lost 5 bases, with 13 bases spanning the gap. DNA for the CDR3: TGCAGCGTTTCAGGACCATCGGATAATTCACCCCTCCACTTT. Its translation: CSVSGPSDNSPLHF. Together with reference TRBV29-1 and TRBJ1-6, the CDR3 gives the full variable domain: SAVISQKPSRDICQRGTSLTIQCQVDSQVTMMFWYRQQPGQSLTLIATANQGSEATYESGFVIDKFPISRPNLTFSTLTVSNMSPEDSSIYLCSVSGPSDNSPLHFGNGTRLTVT.

The genes are TRBV2 and TRBJ1-1; D is unresolved. Trimming took off 5 bases at V and 2 bases at J, with 6 bases between the two ends. Per the germline V gene, CDR1 is SNHLY and CDR2 is FYNNEI. This CDR3 is 12 amino acids long. CDR3: CASSWGNTEAFF. In nucleotides, the CDR3 is TGTGCCAGCAGTTGGGGTAACACTGAAGCTTTCTTT.

The chain combines TRBV28 with TRBJ2-7, with TRBD1 matching over 8 bases. There are 15 residues in the CDR3. V lost 4 bases to trimming and J lost 1 base; unmatched junction nucleotides: 6. Germline lookup yields CDR1 MDHEN and CDR2 SYDVKM. CDR3 DNA sequence: TGTGCCAGCAGTTCACCGGGACAGGTTTCCTACGAGCAGTACTTC. Protein product: CASSSPGQVSYEQYF.

The gene calls are TRBV27 and TRBJ2-7; no clear D. This CDR3 region has 13 residues. The ends were cut back, 3 bases at V and 3 bases at J, with 9 bases in the middle. Germline CDR1 reads MNHEY; CDR2 reads SMNVEV (reference sequence). The CDR3 region has the DNA TGTGCCAGCAGTTTGGGCGCTCACTACGAGCAGTACTTC. Protein product: CASSLGAHYEQYF.

The V gene is TRBV5-6, the J gene TRBJ2-2; D remains ambiguous. CDR3 length: 14 residues. The ends were cut back, 2 bases at V and 5 bases at J, with 10 bases in the middle. From germline, CDR1 is SGHDT and CDR2 YYEEEE. The CDR3 DNA reads as TGTGCCAGCAGCTTTTCCGCGCAGACCGGGGAGCTGTTTTTT. Encoded protein: CASSFSAQTGELFF. Filled out from reference TRBV5-6 and TRBJ2-2, the complete variable domain reads DAGVTQSPTHLIKTRGQQVTLRCSPKSGHDTVSWYQQALGQGPQFIFQYYEEEERQRGNFPDRFSGHQFPNYSSELNVNALLLGDSALYLCASSFSAQTGELFFGEGSRLTVL.

This chain connects TRBV28 to TRBJ2-1; D is undetermined. CDR1 is MDHEN, CDR2 SYDVKM, per germline. CDR3 length: 15 amino acids. V was pared by 2 bases and J by 4 bases, with 12 bases between. This CDR3 reads CASSLPPSVYNEQFF. The CDR3 coding sequence is TGTGCCAGCAGTTTACCCCCGTCGGTTTACAATGAGCAGTTCTTC.

This rearrangement joins TRBV7-2 to TRBJ1-5; D is possibly TRBD1 (6 bases). Germline values: CDR1 SGHTA, CDR2 FQGNSA. Trimming stripped 1 base from V and 9 bases from J, with 13 bases between. The CDR3 spans 14 residues. The CDR3 DNA reads TGTGCCAGCAGCTTAGTGACAGGTGGGGGGCCCCAGCATTTT. It is translated as CASSLVTGGGPQHF. The full variable domain, its missing parts supplied by reference TRBV7-2 and TRBJ1-5, is GAGVSQSPSNKVTEKGKDVELRCDPISGHTALYWYRQSLGQGLEFLIYFQGNSAPDKSGLPSDRFSAERTGGSVSTLTIQRTQQEDSAVYLCASSLVTGGGPQHFGDGTRLSIL.

This chain connects TRBV28 to TRBJ2-7; D may correspond to TRBD1 or TRBD2 (5 bases each). This CDR3 spans 13 amino acids. Trimming pared 4 bases from V and 6 bases from J, leaving 13 bases between. The V gene's germline CDR1 is MDHEN and CDR2 SYDVKM. CDR3 nucleotides: TGTGCCAGCAGTTCCCTGGGGACGGGCGAGCAGTACTTC. Translation gives CASSSLGTGEQYF.

The J gene is TRBJ2-2, the V gene TRBV9, with TRBD2 matching over 8 bases. CDR3 size: 15 residues. Germline trimming cut 2 bases from V and 1 base from J; bases unmatched to any gene: 1. CDR1 and CDR2 (germline): SGDLS, YYNGEE. This chain's CDR3 is CASSVLAGNTGELFF. The CDR3 DNA reads as TGTGCCAGCAGCGTGCTAGCGGGGAACACCGGGGAGCTGTTTTTT.

The CDR3 coding sequence is TGTGCCATCAGTGCCCTCGACAGGGGAAATGGCTACACCTTC. Translated: CAISALDRGNGYTF. The chain uses TRBV10-3 and TRBJ1-2; 8 positions match TRBD1. The length of the CDR3 is 14 residues. The J segment lost 6 bases and the V segment lost 4 bases, leaving 7 bases of the junction unmatched. The germline CDR1 and CDR2 sequences are ENHRY and SYGVKD.

V is TRBV18 and J is TRBJ2-1; the match to TRBD2 covers 8 bases. The CDR3 length is 14 residues. Germline V gives CDR1 KGHSH, CDR2 LQKENI. V shed 6 bases, J shed 9 bases, and the junction held 10 bases outside the gene matches. CDR3: CASSPGLGTTEQFF. In DNA, the CDR3 is TGTGCCAGCTCCCCGGGACTAGGGACCACTGAGCAGTTCTTC.

CDR3 protein: CASTHRTGQPQHF. The CDR3 nucleotides read TGTGCCAGTACCCATAGGACCGGACAGCCCCAGCATTTT. The chain recombines TRBV19 with TRBJ1-5; D remains ambiguous. Germline V lookup: CDR1 LNHDA, CDR2 SQIVND (reference sequence). CDR3 size: 13 residues. Between the trimmed V and J ends, which lost 7 bases and 7 bases, there was a span of 14 bases.

J is TRBJ1-3 and V is TRBV9; no firm D call. Germline values: CDR1 SGDLS, CDR2 YYNGEE. The V and J ends lost 0 bases and 1 base respectively, with 5 bases between them. CDR3 length: 14 residues. CDR3 DNA: TGTGCCAGCAGCGTAGTGGGGTCTGGAAACACCATATATTTT. Protein: CASSVVGSGNTIYF.

This chain connects TRBV5-6 to TRBJ1-5; D gene unclear. V gave up 2 bases and J gave up 1 base, with 7 bases separating them. Germline V gene sequence: CDR1 SGHDT, CDR2 YYEEEE. CDR3 length equals 14 residues. CDR3 region: CASSLRQSNQPQHF. In nucleotides, the CDR3 is TGTGCCAGCAGCTTACGGCAGAGCAATCAGCCCCAGCATTTT.

The chain links TRBV6-2 or TRBV6-3 to TRBJ2-4; D gene uncertain. This CDR3 has 14 amino acids. Germline V CDR1 and CDR2: MNHEY, SVGEGT. The V end was cut by 4 bases, the J end by 0 bases, with 7 bases between. The CDR3 here is CASSFGRAKNIQYF. CDR3 DNA: TGTGCCAGCAGTTTCGGCAGAGCCAAAAACATTCAGTACTTC.

The count of this clone is one. The rearrangement joins TRBV11-3 to TRBJ1-1; D gene unclear. CDR3 length equals 13 residues. The germline gives CDR1 SGHNT, CDR2 YENEEA. Trimming removed 2 bases from V and 1 base from J, with 5 bases in between. The CDR3 loop is CASSLRPNTEAFF. For the CDR3, the DNA is TGTGCCAGCAGCTTACGGCCGAACACTGAAGCTTTCTTT.

This chain joins TRBV23-1 and TRBJ1-1, with D maybe TRBD1 (6 bases). TRBV23-1 is an ORF, and what it does is uncertain. V gave up 0 bases and J gave up 1 base, with 12 bases separating them. The CDR3 sequence is 16 residues long. The CDR3 coding sequence is TGCGCCAGCAGTCAATCGCCCCCGACAGGGAACACTGAAGCTTTCTTT. Its translation is CASSQSPPTGNTEAFF.

V usage is TRBV18 and J usage is TRBJ1-1, with 9 bases aligning to TRBD1. Germline V gene sequence: CDR1 KGHSH, CDR2 LQKENI. This CDR3 is 14 amino acids long. Trimming removed 4 bases from V and 4 bases from J; junction bases left unmatched: 4. This CDR3 is CASSRAQGATEAFF. The CDR3 nucleotides are TGTGCCAGCTCACGTGCACAGGGGGCCACTGAAGCTTTCTTT.

The rearrangement uses TRBV7-9 and TRBJ1-4; 8 nucleotides match TRBD1. Germline trimming cut 5 bases from V and 7 bases from J; bases unmatched to any gene: 3. The CDR3 length is 13 residues. Germline V lookup: CDR1 SEHNR, CDR2 FQNEAQ (reference sequence). This CDR3 is CASSPGQGEKLFF. CDR3 in DNA: TGTGCCAGCAGCCCCGGACAGGGTGAAAAACTGTTTTTT.